This T cell receptor beta chain stems from a study of blood T cell repertoires in COVID-19 (dated by TCRdb to about 2020). Regarding the research as a whole: The collaborator samples originated in the United States, Italy and Spain and spanned the acute and convalescent phases of COVID-19. The prospective study material was composed of cDNA or gDNA derived from T cells, B-cell-depleted T cells, or PBMCs. Deeply sampled blood TCRbeta repertoires from subjects exposed to, actively infected with, or recovered from COVID-19 were included in the dataset. The repertoires were released in a freely available public database meant as a resource for research on the immune response to SARS-CoV-2. Samples came from the ongoing ImmuneRACE study (first 160 participants) plus 1,254 subjects from 6 global collaborators. Nearly every sample came with metadata listing a de-identified subject ID, COVID-19 status, age in years and sex. Where available, HLA class I and class II types were obtained from metadata supplied by the sample provider rather than from assay-based typing.

TCRbeta CDR3 regions were amplified from genomic DNA using the immunoSEQ Assay, a bias-controlled multiplex PCR. The original methods were these. Nucleated cell counts per sample were estimated from amplification of reference gene primers within the assay. To quantify the absolute abundance of each unique TCRbeta CDR3 rearrangement, sequence reads were collapsed and filtered. For each sample, productive Simpson clonality was calculated as the square root of Simpson's diversity index over productive rearrangements. TCRdb retrieved this table from immuneACCESS and kept in-frame rearrangements only. Not all clones are present; in checked studies, unresolved V genes account for under half, and no reason is known for the remainder. That table is the source of V, J and clone size, and D and trimming were worked out from the DNA. A total of under 200,000 clones appear in this sample, about 87% of them only once. Around 25% of the sample is taken by the ten largest.

The research as a whole found: The quantity of clinical and demographic metadata differed by source and by participant and was supplied without curation.

V has 4 bases trimmed and J has 7 bases trimmed; junction bases matching no gene number 4. CDR1 SGHRS and CDR2 YFSETQ were looked up in the germline V gene. From cysteine to phenylalanine, the CDR3 is 13 amino acids long. The read is trimmed to its CDR3 DNA, 39 bases read in frame from base 1. Comment on this clone: The clone's antigen remains unknown. Base qualities are not at hand, and no much larger clone is one base apart.

Whole blood was collected in K2EDTA tubes by collaborating institutions according to the institutions' own protocols. For TCRbeta analysis, collaborators shipped samples in one of three forms: frozen whole blood, isolated PBMCs, or DNA extracted from either of those sample types. The sequenced material came from peripheral blood. The origin of this receptor is a man aged 60-69 years with acute or convalescent COVID-19. Rearrangement joined TRBV5-1 to TRBJ2-2; 7 bases in between match TRBD1. The nucleotide sequence reads as follows: TGCGCCAGCAGCGACAGGGTGGGCGGGGAGCTGTTTTTT. Its product reads: CASSDRVGGELFF.